These 14 T cell receptor beta chains were all obtained from the same sample, sequenced in a study of monozygotic twins with inflammatory bowel disease. After re-calling the 5' RACE reads, TCRdb lists one entry per CDR3 protein, DNA absent. The sample yields 93,000 or so distinct CDR3 sequences, of which the top ten take up 1.9%. Material for sequencing was blood. These receptors came from a human donor with ulcerative colitis or Crohn's disease, or a healthy co-twin of an affected twin (not recorded which).

The chain carries TRBV4-3 and TRBJ2-1; TCRdb lists TRBD2, though no DNA is available to test this call. CDR3 length equals 15 residues. Germline assignment: CDR1 LGHNA and CDR2 YSLEER. CDR3 region: CASSPLRGGWGEQFF.

This chain links TRBV20-1 with TRBJ1-2; the D gene TCRdb calls, TRBD1, cannot be checked with no DNA. The germline gives CDR1 DFQATT, CDR2 SNEGSKA (reference sequence). The CDR3 covers 14 residues. The CDR3 here is CSARGFLGAYGYTF.

V usage is TRBV29-1 and J usage is TRBJ2-2; the D gene TCRdb calls, TRBD2, cannot be checked with no DNA. CDR1 and CDR2 from the germline V gene are SQVTM and ANQGSEA. The CDR3 has 17 residues. The CDR3 is CSVGVPTSGTNTGELFF.

The gene calls are TRBV5-1 and TRBJ2-3; TCRdb proposes TRBD1, but this gene call is untestable without DNA. The CDR3 consists of 16 residues. Germline V gene lookup returns CDR1 SGHRS and CDR2 YFSETQ. The CDR3 spells CASSLEGWGRADTQYF.

The chain recombines TRBV7-6 with TRBJ1-2. Germline-derived CDR1 and CDR2 are SGHVS and FNYEAQ. The length of the CDR3 is 12 residues. The CDR3 protein is CASSTAGSGYTF. Based on the CDR3 plus reference TRBV7-6 and TRBJ1-2, the full variable domain is GAGVSQSPRYKVTKRGQDVALRCDPISGHVSLYWYRQALGQGPEFLTYFNYEAQQDKSGLPNDRFSAERPEGSISTLTIQRTEQRDSAMYRCASSTAGSGYTFGSGTRLTVV.

The CDR3 protein is CSASQVVVTDAEQFF. V and J are TRBV20-1 and TRBJ2-1. From germline, CDR1 is DFQATT and CDR2 SNEGSKA (reference sequence). The CDR3 consists of 15 residues.

CDR3 sequence: CASTRTSGRLGIQYF. The chain links TRBV28 to TRBJ2-4; TCRdb proposes TRBD2, but this gene call is untestable without DNA. This CDR3 has 15 residues. Germline-derived CDR1 and CDR2 are MDHEN and SYDVKM.

The V gene is TRBV5-1, the J gene TRBJ2-1; TCRdb indicates TRBD1, and absent DNA this call remains unverified. The CDR3 has 12 amino acids. Germline assignment: CDR1 SGHRS and CDR2 YFSETQ. CDR3 residues: CASSYRGDEQFF.

The chain couples TRBV2 to TRBJ2-3; TCRdb lists TRBD1, though no DNA is available to test this call. Germline loops: CDR1 SNHLY, CDR2 FYNNEI. The CDR3 covers 16 residues. This CDR3 is CASSRGGRRSTDTQYF. The full variable domain, its missing parts supplied by reference TRBV2 and TRBJ2-3, is EPEVTQTPSHQVTQMGQEVILRCVPISNHLYFYWYRQILGQKVEFLVSFYNNEISEKSEIFDDQFSVERPDGSNFTLKIRSTKLEDSAMYFCASSRGGRRSTDTQYFGPGTRLTVL.

The J gene is TRBJ2-5, the V gene TRBV6-2 or TRBV6-3; TCRdb outputs TRBD1, but without DNA this stays unchecked. The germline V gene encodes CDR1 MNHEY and CDR2 SVGEGT. This CDR3 has 16 amino acids. Here the CDR3 reads CASSYSGLQGLETQYF.

V is TRBV29-1 and J is TRBJ2-1. The CDR3 loop spans 11 amino acids. The germline V gene encodes CDR1 SQVTM and CDR2 ANQGSEA. The CDR3 sequence: CSVGGFGEQFF.

The chain is built from TRBV5-1 and TRBJ1-1. Germline V gene sequence: CDR1 SGHRS, CDR2 YFSETQ. There are 15 residues in the CDR3. This CDR3 reads CASSLVFSLNTEAFF. The variable domain in full, completed from reference TRBV5-1 and TRBJ1-1, reads KAGVTQTPRYLIKTRGQQVTLSCSPISGHRSVSWYQQTPGQGLQFLFEYFSETQRNKGNFPGRFSGRQFSNSRSEMNVSTLELGDSALYLCASSLVFSLNTEAFFGQGTRLTVV.

The V call is TRBV29-1, the J call TRBJ1-5; as DNA is missing, the TRBD1 call by TCRdb cannot be tested. The CDR3 is 16 residues long. In germline, CDR1 is SQVTM, CDR2 ANQGSEA. The CDR3 sequence is CSVRKRVRNVSQPQHF.

This sequence joins TRBV3-1 and TRBJ2-7. The CDR3 length is 13 residues. Per the germline V gene, CDR1 is LGHDT and CDR2 is YNNKEL (reference sequence). CDR3 residues: CASSQDYADEQYF.